Below, 7 T cell receptor beta chains from the same sample are listed, as sequenced in a study of T cells in Graves' hyperthyroidism and ophthalmopathy. Amplified TCR beta CDR3 regions derived from RNA transcripts. In the first-round RT-PCR of the TCR CDR3, the HTBI primer set was used. TCRdb re-called the multiplex PCR reads with MiXCR, one entry per CDR3 protein. Among about 200,000 distinct CDR3 sequences, around 17% were seen once, and the ten largest hold about 50%. The specimen was blood. These receptors all stem from a woman aged 45-59 years with Graves' hyperthyroidism.

This clonotype was seen ten or more times. The rearrangement uses TRBV27 and TRBJ2-3; no firm D call. V lost 4 bases to trimming and J lost 1 base, with 6 bases between them. CDR1 and CDR2 (germline): MNHEY, SMNVEV (reference sequence). This CDR3 has 13 amino acids. DNA for the CDR3: TGTGCCAGCAGTTACACCCGCACAGATACGCAGTATTTT. The encoded protein is CASSYTRTDTQYF.

This clonotype was recorded a few times. The genes are TRBV19 and TRBJ2-2; D gene uncertain. The germline V gene encodes CDR1 LNHDA and CDR2 SQIVND (reference sequence). V gave up 3 bases and J gave up 5 bases, with 16 bases separating them. The CDR3 loop spans 16 amino acids. The chain's CDR3 is CASSIPAALSTGELFF. The CDR3 nucleotides read TGTGCCAGTAGTATTCCCGCCGCGTTGAGTACCGGGGAGCTGTTTTTT. The full variable domain, rest sourced from reference TRBV19 and TRBJ2-2, is DGGITQSPKYLFRKEGQNVTLSCEQNLNHDAMYWYRQDPGQGLRLIYYSQIVNDFQKGDIAEGYSVSREKKESFPLTVTSAQKNPTAFYLCASSIPAALSTGELFFGEGSRLTVL.

This clonotype was observed many times. The V and J genes are TRBV7-2 and TRBJ1-5; a possible D gene is TRBD1 (6 bases). Per the germline V gene, CDR1 is SGHTA and CDR2 is FQGNSA. Trimming cost V 5 bases and J 1 base, with 9 bases left between them. The CDR3 spans 14 residues. The DNA of the CDR3 is TGTGCCAGCAGCACACAGGGCAGCAATCAGCCCCAGCATTTT. It translates to CASSTQGSNQPQHF.

This clonotype was recorded many times. V gene TRBV6-1 combines with J gene TRBJ2-7; 8 positions agree with TRBD2. The CDR3 is 16 residues long. Germline assignment: CDR1 MNHNS and CDR2 SASEGT. The trim removed 5 bases at V and 3 bases at J, leaving 12 bases unmatched. The CDR3 is CASSRLAGVGDYEQYF. The CDR3 DNA sequence: TGTGCCAGCAGTCGGCTAGCGGGCGTTGGGGACTACGAGCAGTACTTC.

J is TRBJ2-5 and V is TRBV7-8; D call uncertain. Germline loops: CDR1 SGHVS, CDR2 FQNEAQ. This CDR3 contains 15 residues. V was trimmed by 0 bases and J by 4 bases, leaving 12 bases between them. CDR3 sequence: CASSLAHLESETQYF. The CDR3, as DNA: TGTGCCAGCAGCTTAGCCCACCTGGAGTCAGAGACCCAGTACTTC.

This chain links TRBV2 with TRBJ2-3, with 9 bases matching TRBD1. Germline CDR1 SNHLY, CDR2 FYNNEI. CDR3 length: 14 residues. Unmatched junction bases numbered 7, after V lost 7 bases and J lost 5 bases. CDR3 sequence: CASITGGAKDTQYF. As DNA, the CDR3 is TGTGCCAGCATCACAGGGGGCGCGAAAGATACGCAGTATTTT.

The chain employs TRBV7-9 and TRBJ1-2; 7 bases fit TRBD1. Germline loops: CDR1 SEHNR, CDR2 FQNEAQ (reference sequence). This CDR3 spans 12 amino acids. Trimming at V came to 9 bases and at J to 6 bases, leaving 7 bases not matched to a gene. The CDR3 reads CASYRQGDGYTF. In DNA form, the CDR3 reads TGTGCCAGTTATAGACAGGGCGATGGCTACACCTTC. The full variable domain, in which reference TRBV7-9 and TRBJ1-2 provide the parts outside the CDR3, is DTGVSQNPRHKITKRGQNVTFRCDPISEHNRLYWYRQTLGQGPEFLTYFQNEAQLEKSRLLSDRFSAERPKGSFSTLEIQRTEQGDSAMYLCASYRQGDGYTFGSGTRLTVV.